These 14 T cell receptor beta chains originate from one sample sequenced in a study of T cells in Graves' hyperthyroidism and ophthalmopathy. Researchers took RNA transcripts and amplified the TCR beta CDR3 regions from them. Using the HTBI primer set, a first-round RT-PCR was run on the TCR CDR3. In TCRdb, the multiplex PCR reads were re-called with MiXCR into one record per CDR3 protein. The sample shows around 420,000 distinct CDR3 sequences, 15% to 17% of them seen only once. Sequenced input: blood. The receptors were sampled from a woman aged 18-29 years with Graves' hyperthyroidism.

This clonotype was observed many times. V usage is TRBV5-1 and J usage is TRBJ2-3; 10 bases match TRBD1. The CDR3 has 16 residues. Germline CDR1 and CDR2: SGHRS and YFSETQ. The trim removed 0 bases at V and 4 bases at J, leaving 5 bases unmatched. The CDR3 coding sequence is TGCGCCAGCAGCTTGGTTGGACAGGGGGTGGCAGATACGCAGTATTTT. It translates to CASSLVGQGVADTQYF.

This clonotype has ten or more counts. V and J are TRBV3-1 and TRBJ2-5; D possibly corresponds to TRBD2 (7 bases). The CDR3 is 18 residues long. Germline lookup yields CDR1 LGHDT and CDR2 YNNKEL (reference sequence). V dropped 0 bases and J dropped 4 bases, with 21 bases sitting between them. The CDR3 is CASSQETGIGLGGETQYF. CDR3 bases: TGTGCCAGCAGCCAAGAAACGGGAATTGGACTAGGGGGAGAGACCCAGTACTTC.

In its sample, this clonotype was seen many times. The rearrangement joins TRBV5-1 to TRBJ2-2; 7 nucleotides agree with TRBD2. CDR1 SGHRS and CDR2 YFSETQ come from the germline V gene. CDR3 length: 15 residues. The V and J ends lost 6 bases and 1 base, in that order; junction bases with no gene match: 6. The CDR3 spells CASTPAGWNTGELFF. The DNA for the CDR3 is TGCGCCAGCACGCCAGCGGGATGGAACACCGGGGAGCTGTTTTTT.

This chain uses TRBV2 with TRBJ2-5, with D perhaps matching TRBD1 or TRBD2 (5 bases each). The V gene's germline CDR1 is SNHLY and CDR2 FYNNEI. V dropped 10 bases and J dropped 6 bases, with 9 bases sitting between them. This CDR3 comprises 10 residues. This chain's CDR3 is CAIEGKTQYF. As DNA, the CDR3 is TGTGCCATCGAGGGGAAGACCCAGTACTTC. Full variable domain (remainder filled in from reference TRBV2 and TRBJ2-5): EPEVTQTPSHQVTQMGQEVILRCVPISNHLYFYWYRQILGQKVEFLVSFYNNEISEKSEIFDDQFSVERPDGSNFTLKIRSTKLEDSAMYFCAIEGKTQYFGPGTRLLVL.

The table lists this clonotype with a few counts. This rearrangement joins TRBV5-1 to TRBJ2-3, with D maybe TRBD1 (6 bases). Trimming took 4 bases from V and 3 from J, leaving 18 bases between them. Germline V gene data show CDR1 as SGHRS and CDR2 as YFSETQ. The CDR3 totals 16 residues. The CDR3 loop reads CASSPLAGALTDTQYF. The CDR3 region has the DNA TGCGCCAGCAGCCCATTAGCAGGGGCATTAACAGATACGCAGTATTTT.

This clonotype was recorded at least ten times. The chain has TRBV28 and TRBJ2-1, with D unclear. CDR1 MDHEN and CDR2 SYDVKM come from the germline V gene. V was cut by 2 bases and J by 6 bases, with 5 bases left in between. CDR3 size: 12 residues. CDR3 protein: CASSLIPNEQFF. CDR3 DNA sequence: TGTGCCAGCAGTTTAATCCCCAATGAGCAGTTCTTC.

This clonotype was seen a handful of times. The chain is built from TRBV6-2 or TRBV6-3 and TRBJ1-1; perhaps TRBD1 as D (5 bases). The V gene's germline CDR1 is MNHEY and CDR2 SVGEGT. CDR3 length: 14 amino acids. V was cut by 6 bases and J by 3 bases, with 14 bases left in between. Here the CDR3 reads CASSLGPGDTEAFF. The CDR3 nucleotides are TGTGCCAGCAGCTTGGGGCCTGGGGACACTGAAGCTTTCTTT.

V is TRBV12-3 or TRBV12-4 and J is TRBJ2-1, with TRBD2 matching 15 bases. The V segment lost 1 base and the J segment 6 bases; nucleotides outside the gene matches: 4. The CDR3 length is 17 residues. The DNA for the CDR3 is TGTGCCAGCAGTTTAGGGTTGGGACTAGCGGGGGGCAATGAGCAGTTCTTC. Translated: CASSLGLGLAGGNEQFF.

The chain has TRBV5-1 and TRBJ1-6; 7 bases match TRBD1. This CDR3 is 17 amino acids long. Germline V gene sequence: CDR1 SGHRS, CDR2 YFSETQ. J was trimmed by 6 bases and V by 8 bases; bases with no gene match: 17. For the CDR3, the DNA is TGCGCCAGTCAGACAGGGACGGATTTCGTTCCTAATTCACCCCTCCACTTT. Its translation: CASQTGTDFVPNSPLHF.

This clonotype was seen at least ten times. The rearrangement links TRBV5-1 to TRBJ1-1, with a possible D match to TRBD1 (6 bases). Germline CDR1 is SGHRS and CDR2 is YFSETQ. CDR3 length equals 17 residues. V lost 4 bases, J lost 1 base, and 20 bases lay in between. DNA for the CDR3: TGCGCCAGCAGCCTACCGGGGGGCAGGGGACCGAACACTGAAGCTTTCTTT. It yields the protein CASSLPGGRGPNTEAFF.

The sample holds a few counts of this clonotype. V usage is TRBV7-6 and J usage is TRBJ2-1; a weak D match, TRBD2 (6 bases). The CDR3 has 16 amino acids. From germline, CDR1 is SGHVS and CDR2 FNYEAQ. Trimming pared 4 bases from V and 7 bases from J, leaving 20 bases between. The CDR3 DNA is TGTGCCAGCAGCTCTAACCCGGGACTCGAGTCTAATGAGCAGTTCTTC. This encodes CASSSNPGLESNEQFF.

In its sample, this clonotype was seen many times. The chain couples TRBV20-1 to TRBJ2-1; 11 bases are shared with TRBD2. The CDR3 sequence is 18 residues long. Germline trimming cut 0 bases from V and 4 bases from J; bases unmatched to any gene: 11. Per germline, CDR1 DFQATT and CDR2 SNEGSKA (reference sequence). The CDR3 region has the DNA TGCAGTGCTAGAGATCCAAGGACTAGCGGGCGAAGGTACAATGAGCAGTTCTTC. It translates to CSARDPRTSGRRYNEQFF.

This clonotype appeared many times. This chain joins TRBV10-3 and TRBJ2-7, with TRBD1 matching over 7 bases. Germline CDR1 is ENHRY and CDR2 is SYGVKD. Trimming removed 6 bases from V and 0 bases from J; junction bases left unmatched: 8. The CDR3 loop spans 15 amino acids. The CDR3 region is CAISDRGTASYEQYF. The DNA of the CDR3 is TGTGCCATCAGCGATCGTGGGACAGCCTCCTACGAGCAGTACTTC.

The chain recombines TRBV5-1 with TRBJ2-6, with TRBD1 identical over 12 bases. The germline CDR1 and CDR2 sequences are SGHRS and YFSETQ. V trimming: 5 bases; J trimming: 8 bases; junction bases outside the gene matches: 5. The CDR3 is made up of 15 amino acids. The CDR3 bases are TGCGCCAGCAGGCAAGGGACAGGGGGCCCCAACGTCCTGACTTTC. It is translated as CASRQGTGGPNVLTF.